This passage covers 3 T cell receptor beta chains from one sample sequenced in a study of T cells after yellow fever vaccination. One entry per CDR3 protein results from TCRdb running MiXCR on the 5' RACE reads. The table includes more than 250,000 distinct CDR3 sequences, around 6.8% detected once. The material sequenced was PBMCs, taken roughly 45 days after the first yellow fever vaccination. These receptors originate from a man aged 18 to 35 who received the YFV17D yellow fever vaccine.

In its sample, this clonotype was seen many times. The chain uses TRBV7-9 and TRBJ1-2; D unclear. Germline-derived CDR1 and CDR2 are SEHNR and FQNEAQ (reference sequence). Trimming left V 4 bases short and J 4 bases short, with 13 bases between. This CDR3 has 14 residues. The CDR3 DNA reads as TGTGCCAGCAGCTCCCGAAGTACCATCTATGGCTACACCTTC. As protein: CASSSRSTIYGYTF.

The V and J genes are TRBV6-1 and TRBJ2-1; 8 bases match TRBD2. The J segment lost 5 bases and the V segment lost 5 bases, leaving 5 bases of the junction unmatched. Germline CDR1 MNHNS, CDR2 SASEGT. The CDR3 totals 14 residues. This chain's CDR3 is CASSKRGSDNEQFF. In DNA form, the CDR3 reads TGTGCCAGCAGTAAGCGGGGGAGTGACAATGAGCAGTTCTTC.

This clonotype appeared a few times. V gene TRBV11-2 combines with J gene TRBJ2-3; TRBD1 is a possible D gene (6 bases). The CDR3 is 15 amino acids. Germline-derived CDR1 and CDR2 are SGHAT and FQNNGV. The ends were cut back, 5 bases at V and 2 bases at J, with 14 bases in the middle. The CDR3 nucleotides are TGTGCCAGCAGCGCCGGGACACCCCTCACAGATACGCAGTATTTT. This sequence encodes CASSAGTPLTDTQYF.